This T cell receptor beta chain was sequenced during a study of blood T cell repertoires in COVID-19. The trim removed 4 bases at V and 2 bases at J, leaving 7 bases unmatched. The V gene's germline CDR1 is LNHDA and CDR2 SQIVND (reference sequence). The CDR3 covers 15 residues. Generated by immunoSEQ multiplex PCR, the TCRdb table keeps only in-frame clones and is missing some. The data hold 120,000 to 150,000 clones, with 88% observed a single time. Cohort assignment relied on participant-reported clinical history. The receptor's source is a woman aged 30 to 39 with acute COVID-19. The chain is built from TRBV19 and TRBJ1-1; 7 nucleotides agree with TRBD1. The specimen sequenced was PBMCs or T cells enriched from blood (not recorded which). CDR3 sequence reads: CASSKQGRVNTEAFF. In DNA, the CDR3 is TGTGCCAGTAGTAAACAGGGGCGCGTCAACACTGAAGCTTTCTTT.